Here is one TCR beta chain with its context. What it recognizes is unknown. The data were obtained in a study of shared clonotypes between healthy human individuals. Study-level information: Three plates were used per donor for CD4 naive, three for CD4 memory, two for CD8 naive and one for CD8 memory. Study-wide results and caveats: All-four-donor shared clonotypes had higher generation probabilities than non-shared clonotypes did. Clonotype sharing among the donors was expected to vary with sequencing depth.

This CDR3 contains 11 residues. Trimming took off 8 bases at V and 8 bases at J, with 9 bases between the two ends. CDR1 and CDR2 from the germline V gene are MDHEN and SYDVKM. Execution of the assay was at deep level. TCRdb's copy holds only in-frame clones and misses some; the assay was immunoSEQ multiplex PCR. The sample consists of some 2.1 million clones, approximately 95% of them appearing once. The chain carries TRBV28 and TRBJ1-4; weak D call: TRBD1 (5 bases). The sample was naive CD4+ T cells sorted from blood. This sample's subset: CD45RA+ positively selected. The sequence came from a young man in good health. The CDR3 sequence: CASQSGEKLFF. In DNA form, the CDR3 reads TGTGCCAGCCAGTCAGGGGAAAAACTGTTTTTT.